Below, 22 T cell receptor beta chains from the same sample are listed, as sequenced in a study of T cells in Graves' hyperthyroidism and ophthalmopathy. The CDR3 regions of TCR beta were amplified from RNA transcripts. HTBI primers were the set used in a first-round RT-PCR of the TCR CDR3. Using its own MiXCR run on the multiplex PCR reads, TCRdb lists one record per CDR3 protein. In the table there are some 500,000 distinct CDR3 sequences, approximately 25% of which are singletons. Sequenced material: blood. The receptors here all came from a woman aged 25 to 45 with Graves' ophthalmopathy.

This clonotype was observed at least ten times. V is TRBV12-3 or TRBV12-4 and J is TRBJ2-4, with TRBD1 matching over 7 bases. The CDR3 is made up of 17 amino acids. The V gene end was trimmed by 10 bases and the J gene end by 2 bases; junction bases not matched to a gene: 17. Here the CDR3 reads CATQPFDRALSKNIQYF. CDR3 nucleotides: TGTGCCACCCAACCATTTGACAGGGCCCTTTCCAAAAACATTCAGTACTTC.

This clonotype has a count of ten or more. The chain joins TRBV7-2 to TRBJ2-5, with D uncertain. Germline CDR1 is SGHTA and CDR2 is FQGNSA. The V gene lost 5 bases and the J gene lost 1 base, with 11 bases spanning the gap. This CDR3 spans 14 amino acids. CDR3 DNA: TGTGCCAGCAGCCCGAGGAGAGTCCAAGAGACCCAGTACTTC. Translating it yields CASSPRRVQETQYF. Combining the CDR3 with reference TRBV7-2 and TRBJ2-5 gives the whole variable domain GAGVSQSPSNKVTEKGKDVELRCDPISGHTALYWYRQSLGQGLEFLIYFQGNSAPDKSGLPSDRFSAERTGGSVSTLTIQRTQQEDSAVYLCASSPRRVQETQYFGPGTRLLVL.

This clonotype was seen repeatedly, ten times or more. V is TRBV28 and J is TRBJ1-2; TRBD1 matches at 8 bases. Germline-derived CDR1 and CDR2 are MDHEN and SYDVKM. The CDR3 length is 14 residues. V shed 4 bases and J 4 bases; nucleotides not matched to a gene: 5. CDR3 region: CASSSSDRVYGYTF. The CDR3 DNA reads TGTGCCAGCAGTTCCTCGGACAGGGTCTATGGCTACACCTTC.

This clonotype was seen at least ten times. CDR3 protein: CSVETSGAQETQYF. The CDR3 DNA sequence: TGCAGCGTTGAAACTAGCGGGGCCCAAGAGACCCAGTACTTC. The J gene is TRBJ2-5, the V gene TRBV29-1, with 10 bases aligning to TRBD2. Looked up from germline, CDR1 is SQVTM and CDR2 is ANQGSEA. The CDR3 has 14 residues. V lost 2 bases, J lost 1 base, and 1 base stayed unmatched.

The sample holds many counts of this clonotype. The chain joins TRBV6-1 to TRBJ1-2, with D possibly being TRBD1 (5 bases). Per the germline V gene, CDR1 is MNHNS and CDR2 is SASEGT. This CDR3 is built from 15 residues. V lost 2 bases and J 10 bases, leaving 20 bases between the germline ends. For the CDR3, the DNA is TGTGCCAGCAGTGAAAAACAAGGGGATAAGTGGGACTACACCTTC. Amino acids: CASSEKQGDKWDYTF.

Many counts were recorded for this clonotype. The chain combines TRBV19 with TRBJ1-2; D unresolved. Trimming took off 8 bases at V and 4 bases at J, with 11 bases between the two ends. The CDR3 length is 12 residues. Per the germline V gene, CDR1 is LNHDA and CDR2 is SQIVND (reference sequence). CDR3 protein: CASEPGGYGYTF. The DNA for the CDR3 is TGTGCCAGTGAACCCGGCGGCTATGGCTACACCTTC.

This clonotype came up many times. The chain employs TRBV2 and TRBJ2-5, with 12 bases fitting TRBD2. This CDR3 has 16 amino acids. Trimming at V came to 6 bases and at J to 7 bases, leaving 12 bases not matched to a gene. Germline-derived CDR1 and CDR2 are SNHLY and FYNNEI. The CDR3 here is CASRDPTSGGLGTQYF. In DNA, the CDR3 is TGTGCCAGCAGGGACCCGACTAGCGGGGGCCTGGGGACCCAGTACTTC.

This clonotype was observed at least ten times. The CDR3 here is CAWSGTGNTEAFF. The CDR3 bases are TGTGCCTGGAGTGGCACAGGGAACACTGAAGCTTTCTTT. The J gene is TRBJ1-1, the V gene TRBV30, with D possibly being TRBD1 (5 bases). V was pared by 1 base and J by 1 base, with 7 bases between. The germline CDR1 and CDR2 sequences are GTSNPN and SVGIG (reference sequence). The CDR3 has 13 residues.

In its sample, this clonotype was seen once. It may be a read error: a sequence one base away is much more abundant. The chain employs TRBV6-1 and TRBJ1-2; D ambiguous. The CDR3 consists of 15 residues. CDR1 and CDR2 from the germline V gene are MNHNS and SASEGT. Between the trimmed V and J ends, which lost 9 bases and 7 bases, there was a span of 24 bases. The CDR3 loop reads CASRLKRELTGGYTF. The CDR3 bases are TGTGCCAGTAGGCTAAAAAGGGAGCTCACGGGTGGCTACACCTTC.

The chain uses TRBV29-1 and TRBJ1-5; TRBD1 matches at 7 bases. The V and J ends lost 4 bases and 2 bases, in that order; junction bases with no gene match: 5. This CDR3 comprises 14 residues. The germline V gene encodes CDR1 SQVTM and CDR2 ANQGSEA. The CDR3 DNA sequence: TGCAGCGTTGCCTCCGGGACAGGCAATCAGCCCCAGCATTTT. Protein: CSVASGTGNQPQHF. The whole variable domain, filled in from reference TRBV29-1 and TRBJ1-5, reads SAVISQKPSRDICQRGTSLTIQCQVDSQVTMMFWYRQQPGQSLTLIATANQGSEATYESGFVIDKFPISRPNLTFSTLTVSNMSPEDSSIYLCSVASGTGNQPQHFGDGTRLSIL.

The sample holds many counts of this clonotype. The V and J genes are TRBV20-1 and TRBJ1-1, with D uncertain. Germline CDR1 and CDR2: DFQATT and SNEGSKA (reference sequence). Trimming shortened V by 6 bases and J by 1 base, and 18 bases separated the two germline ends. The CDR3 loop spans 15 amino acids. CDR3 amino acids: CSARLIGLGNTEAFF. The CDR3 DNA follows: TGCAGTGCCCGCCTCATAGGGCTTGGGAACACTGAAGCTTTCTTT.

This clonotype was picked up many times. The chain employs TRBV28 and TRBJ1-4; unclear D gene. Germline V gives CDR1 MDHEN, CDR2 SYDVKM. V lost 8 bases to trimming and J lost 11 bases, with 9 bases between them. CDR3 size: 10 residues. The CDR3 region is CASLGWKLFF. Written as DNA, the CDR3 is TGTGCCAGCCTAGGGTGGAAACTGTTTTTT.

The chain uses TRBV3-1 and TRBJ2-2, with D unclear. Per the germline V gene, CDR1 is LGHDT and CDR2 is YNNKEL (reference sequence). CDR3 length equals 14 residues. The V and J ends lost 2 bases and 1 base respectively, with 5 bases between them. Written as DNA, the CDR3 is TGTGCCAGCAGCCAAATCCGGAACACCGGGGAGCTGTTTTTT. It encodes CASSQIRNTGELFF.

The table lists this clonotype with many counts. The junction and the germline gene differ at one end; a read error may be behind it. J is TRBJ2-4 and V is TRBV29-1; D remains unclear. Germline values: CDR1 SQVTM, CDR2 ANQGSEA. This CDR3 has 12 residues. The CDR3 DNA reads TGCAGCGTTGATGTAGCCAAAAACACTCAGTACTTC. Translating gives CSVDVAKNTQYF. Full variable domain (missing parts from reference TRBV29-1 and TRBJ2-4): SAVISQKPSRDICQRGTSLTIQCQVDSQVTMMFWYRQQPGQSLTLIATANQGSEATYESGFVIDKFPISRPNLTFSTLTVSNMSPEDSSIYLCSVDVAKNTQYFGAGTRLSVL.

This clonotype occurred many times. The J gene is TRBJ1-3, the V gene TRBV6-2 or TRBV6-3; no reliable D call. V was cut by 4 bases and J by 0 bases, with 7 bases left in between. Germline V CDR1 and CDR2: MNHEY, SVGEGT. The CDR3 is made up of 14 amino acids. The CDR3 DNA is TGTGCCAGCAGTTGGGATTCCTCTGGAAACACCATATATTTT. It codes for CASSWDSSGNTIYF.

This clonotype has ten or more counts. The chain employs TRBV7-9 and TRBJ2-7, with 7 bases aligning to TRBD1. Unmatched junction bases numbered 9, after V lost 5 bases and J lost 2 bases. The germline V gene has CDR1 SEHNR and CDR2 FQNEAQ (reference sequence). The CDR3 is 15 residues long. CDR3 in amino acids: CASSLRGQDTYEQYF. Written as DNA, the CDR3 is TGTGCCAGCAGCCTACGCGGACAGGACACCTACGAGCAGTACTTC. The entire variable domain, with the rest obtained from reference TRBV7-9 and TRBJ2-7, is as follows: DTGVSQNPRHKITKRGQNVTFRCDPISEHNRLYWYRQTLGQGPEFLTYFQNEAQLEKSRLLSDRFSAERPKGSFSTLEIQRTEQGDSAMYLCASSLRGQDTYEQYFGPGTRLTVT.

This clonotype has a count of ten or more. The CDR3 DNA reads TGTGCCAGCAGCCAAGGGGGGACAGGGTACGAGCAGTACTTC. Its translation: CASSQGGTGYEQYF. The chain is built from TRBV3-1 and TRBJ2-7, with 9 bases fitting TRBD1. The CDR3 is 14 residues long. In germline, CDR1 is LGHDT, CDR2 YNNKEL (reference sequence). Trimming cost V 1 base and J 4 bases; bases outside gene matches: 2.

The rearrangement uses TRBV6-2 or TRBV6-3 and TRBJ2-7, with unresolved D. The CDR3 totals 16 residues. The V and J ends lost 0 bases and 6 bases respectively, with 18 bases between them. Germline CDR1 and CDR2: MNHEY and SVGEGT. For the CDR3, the DNA is TGTGCCAGCAGTTACTCGAGGTGGGCAGGCGTCTTCGAGCAGTACTTC. Encoded protein: CASSYSRWAGVFEQYF.

This clonotype was seen many times. The V gene is TRBV28, the J gene TRBJ1-3; D gene uncertain. Germline V gene sequence: CDR1 MDHEN, CDR2 SYDVKM. This CDR3 has 12 residues. Trimming pared 2 bases from V and 4 bases from J, leaving 3 bases between. CDR3 sequence (DNA): TGTGCCAGCAGTTTAGGGGGAAACACCATATATTTT. Protein sequence: CASSLGGNTIYF.

This clonotype was found a few times. V and J are TRBV11-1 and TRBJ1-1; no definite D call. This CDR3 region has 16 residues. Trimming left V 2 bases short and J 1 base short, with 14 bases between. Germline loops: CDR1 SGHAT, CDR2 FQDESV (reference sequence). CDR3 bases: TGTGCCAGCAGCTTACAAGGCGCTAACGCGAACACTGAAGCTTTCTTT. Amino acid sequence: CASSLQGANANTEAFF.

The CDR3 sequence is CSAREDRYSNQPQHF. DNA for the CDR3: TGCAGTGCTAGAGAGGACAGATATAGCAATCAGCCCCAGCATTTT. The V and J genes are TRBV20-1 and TRBJ1-5; maybe TRBD1 (6 bases). There are 15 residues in the CDR3. CDR1 is DFQATT, CDR2 SNEGSKA, per germline (reference sequence). The germline V and J ends were trimmed by 0 bases and 0 bases, with 9 bases remaining between them.

This clonotype was found a few times. This could be a read error, since a much larger clone is one nucleotide away. The chain recombines TRBV27 with TRBJ1-2; D gene uncertain. The germline CDR1 and CDR2 sequences are MNHEY and SMNVEV (reference sequence). The V end lost 2 bases, the J end lost 6 bases, and 19 bases lay between the germline ends. This CDR3 has 16 residues. In DNA, the CDR3 is TGTGCCAGCAGTTTAGAAGGAAGGAACCTTAGGGATGGCTACACCTTC. Its translation: CASSLEGRNLRDGYTF.